Following are 21 T cell receptor beta chains from one sample sequenced in a study. TCRdb recomputed calls from the RT-PCR reads with MiXCR, one row per CDR3 protein. The top ten clones hold 3% to 4.5% of a sample with about 680,000 distinct CDR3 sequences, approximately 15% of them seen once. Sample: memory CD4+ T cells from blood. Every receptor here comes from a female donor in good health, serving as a healthy control.

This chain links TRBV30 with TRBJ1-5, with 7 bases matching TRBD1. The CDR3 sequence is 17 residues long. The ends lost 2 bases at V and 0 bases at J; junction bases unmatched: 10. Germline CDR1 reads GTSNPN; CDR2 reads SVGIG (reference sequence). The CDR3 DNA reads as TGTGCCTGGAGTCTCCAGGGGGATCTTTATAGCAATCAGCCCCAGCATTTT. The encoded protein is CAWSLQGDLYSNQPQHF.

This chain links TRBV30 with TRBJ1-2; weak D call: TRBD1 (5 bases). V dropped 5 bases and J dropped 2 bases, with 9 bases sitting between them. Germline-derived CDR1 and CDR2 are GTSNPN and SVGIG (reference sequence). This CDR3 contains 12 residues. The CDR3 spells CAWATGNYGYTF. The CDR3 DNA reads as TGTGCCTGGGCTACAGGAAACTATGGCTACACCTTC. Using reference TRBV30 and TRBJ1-2 for the parts outside the CDR3, the full variable domain is SQTIHQWPATLVQPVGSPLSLECTVEGTSNPNLYWYRQAAGRGLQLLFYSVGIGQISSEVPQNLSASRPQDRQFILSSKKLLLSDSGFYLCAWATGNYGYTFGSGTRLTVV.

This clonotype was seen a few times. This chain uses TRBV6-2 or TRBV6-3 with TRBJ2-2; 13 bases fit TRBD2. CDR3 length equals 16 residues. Per germline, CDR1 MNHEY and CDR2 SVGEGT. Losses at the gene ends were 6 bases for V and 3 bases for J; bases not matched to a gene: 4. DNA of the CDR3: TGTGCCAGCAGGGGACTAGCGGGGTCCCACACCGGGGAGCTGTTTTTT. This codes for CASRGLAGSHTGELFF.

CDR3 region: CASSLQSLGTEAFF. The CDR3 nucleotides are TGTGCCAGCAGCTTGCAGTCTCTCGGCACTGAAGCTTTCTTT. The chain employs TRBV9 and TRBJ1-1, with D unclear. Germline lookup yields CDR1 SGDLS and CDR2 YYNGEE. This CDR3 has 14 residues. The ends were cut back, 4 bases at V and 4 bases at J, with 14 bases in the middle.

This clonotype was recorded many times. This chain links TRBV6-6 with TRBJ2-7; TRBD2 matches 8 bases. J lost 5 bases, V lost 0 bases, and 12 bases had no gene match. The CDR3 is made up of 17 amino acids. Germline-derived CDR1 and CDR2 are MNHNY and SVGAGI (reference sequence). DNA of the CDR3: TGTGCCAGCAGTTACTCCCCGAGTAGCGGGAATGGTAACGAGCAGTACTTC. Protein: CASSYSPSSGNGNEQYF.

This clonotype showed up just a few times. This chain connects TRBV20-1 to TRBJ1-2, with 7 bases identical to TRBD1. The CDR3 spans 15 residues. The V gene's germline CDR1 is DFQATT and CDR2 SNEGSKA (reference sequence). J lost 4 bases, V lost 5 bases, and 13 bases had no gene match. CDR3 in amino acids: CSAPLQTDRSYGYTF. For the CDR3, the DNA is TGCAGTGCTCCGCTTCAGACGGACAGGTCCTATGGCTACACCTTC.

This clonotype was observed many times. The chain combines TRBV5-4 with TRBJ2-7; possible D gene TRBD1, 5 bases. Trimming took 0 bases from V and 0 from J, leaving 10 bases between them. Germline assignment: CDR1 SGHNT and CDR2 YYREEE (reference sequence). The CDR3 spans 15 residues. The CDR3 reads CASSLDRRSSYEQYF. The CDR3 region has the DNA TGTGCCAGCAGCTTGGACAGGCGTAGCTCCTACGAGCAGTACTTC.

This clonotype was seen a handful of times. The V gene is TRBV20-1, the J gene TRBJ1-2, with unresolved D. V gave up 0 bases and J gave up 8 bases, with 13 bases separating them. Germline V gives CDR1 DFQATT, CDR2 SNEGSKA (reference sequence). This CDR3 has 13 residues. The CDR3 bases are TGCAGTGCTAGAGAACCCAGAGGGATCGGCTACACCTTC. Encoded protein: CSAREPRGIGYTF.

This clonotype was seen ten or more times. V gene TRBV4-3 combines with J gene TRBJ1-2; D is unclear. Germline CDR1 reads LGHNA; CDR2 reads YSLEER. The V and J ends lost 1 base and 4 bases respectively, with 7 bases between them. CDR3 length equals 13 residues. CDR3 DNA: TGCGCCAGCAGCCAAGGGCAGACCTATGGCTACACCTTC. It codes for CASSQGQTYGYTF.

In this sample, this clonotype turned up a few times. The V gene is TRBV27, the J gene TRBJ2-1; D unclear. The CDR3 has 14 amino acids. Trimming pared 4 bases from V and 7 bases from J, leaving 14 bases between. Germline lookup yields CDR1 MNHEY and CDR2 SMNVEV (reference sequence). The CDR3, as DNA: TGTGCCAGCAGTTCCCCAAGCTTCGGGAATGAGCAGTTCTTC. Translated, it gives CASSSPSFGNEQFF.

The chain is built from TRBV20-1 and TRBJ1-6; the D gene is possibly TRBD1 (6 bases). Germline-derived CDR1 and CDR2 are DFQATT and SNEGSKA (reference sequence). V lost 3 bases and J 7 bases, leaving 13 bases between the germline ends. This CDR3 contains 14 residues. The CDR3 DNA reads as TGCAGTGCTAGTCCAGGACAGCCCAATTCACCCCTCCACTTT. This sequence encodes CSASPGQPNSPLHF.

This clonotype was observed a few times. The chain carries TRBV10-3 and TRBJ2-6; D could derive from TRBD1 or TRBD2 (5 bases each). The germline CDR1 and CDR2 sequences are ENHRY and SYGVKD. The CDR3 length is 15 residues. Trimming removed 3 bases from V and 3 bases from J, with 9 bases in between. The CDR3 DNA sequence: TGTGCCATCAGTGACCCAGGGAGTGGGGCCAACGTCCTGACTTTC. It yields the protein CAISDPGSGANVLTF.

This clonotype showed up many times. Here the CDR3 reads CASAHSWGGELFF. The CDR3 nucleotides are TGTGCCAGCGCTCATAGCTGGGGCGGGGAGCTGTTTTTT. The chain has TRBV7-3 and TRBJ2-2, with no clear D. The germline CDR1 and CDR2 sequences are SGHTA and FQGTGA. V lost 8 bases, J lost 7 bases, and 14 bases lay in between. This CDR3 has 13 residues.

The gene calls are TRBV24-1 and TRBJ2-5; tentative D call: TRBD1 (6 bases). Looked up from germline, CDR1 is KGHDR and CDR2 is SFDVKD. Trimming left V 5 bases short and J 2 bases short, with 8 bases between. The CDR3 is 13 residues long. The CDR3 spells CATSGTVQETQYF. The CDR3 region has the DNA TGTGCCACCAGTGGGACAGTACAAGAGACCCAGTACTTC.

This clonotype was seen a handful of times. The rearrangement joins TRBV5-5 to TRBJ1-1; D gene ambiguous. The CDR3 sequence is 14 residues long. Per the germline V gene, CDR1 is SGHKS and CDR2 is YYEKEE (reference sequence). V was shortened by 4 bases and J by 0 bases, with 10 bases between the two germline ends. The CDR3, as DNA: TGTGCCAGCAGCCGACGTATAGTGAACACTGAAGCTTTCTTT. Translation: CASSRRIVNTEAFF.

This clonotype was seen more than once but under ten times. The chain combines TRBV5-1 with TRBJ1-1; TRBD1 might be the D (6 bases). The CDR3 has 16 amino acids. V lost 0 bases, J lost 0 bases, and 12 bases lay in between. In germline, CDR1 is SGHRS, CDR2 YFSETQ. The CDR3 spells CASSLAVGDMNTEAFF. CDR3 DNA sequence: TGCGCCAGCAGCTTGGCGGTGGGGGACATGAACACTGAAGCTTTCTTT.

CDR3 DNA: TGTGCCAGCAGTTCCCGCGGTGGTGATGACGAGCAGTACTTC. Protein sequence: CASSSRGGDDEQYF. The gene calls are TRBV28 and TRBJ2-7; D remains ambiguous. In germline, CDR1 is MDHEN, CDR2 SYDVKM. V lost 4 bases to trimming and J lost 5 bases, with 15 bases between them. This CDR3 contains 14 residues.

This clonotype was counted ten times or more. The V and J genes are TRBV6-2 or TRBV6-3 and TRBJ1-4; D may be TRBD1 (6 bases). The CDR3 consists of 15 residues. Germline CDR1 reads MNHEY; CDR2 reads SVGEGT. Trimming took off 4 bases at V and 3 bases at J, with 12 bases between the two ends. The CDR3 DNA is TGTGCCAGCAGTTCATTCGGACAGTCTAATGAAAAACTGTTTTTT. Translation: CASSSFGQSNEKLFF.

This chain joins TRBV7-9 and TRBJ1-3; the D is unclear. The CDR3 is made up of 10 amino acids. Germline V gives CDR1 SEHNR, CDR2 FQNEAQ (reference sequence). Trimming cost V 5 bases and J 4 bases, with 0 bases left between them. Here the CDR3 reads CASSGNTIYF. CDR3 DNA sequence: TGTGCCAGCAGCGGAAACACCATATATTTT.

This clonotype has a handful of counts. This chain uses TRBV20-1 with TRBJ2-2; the match to TRBD1 covers 7 bases. The CDR3 extends over 14 amino acids. The germline gives CDR1 DFQATT, CDR2 SNEGSKA (reference sequence). The J segment lost 6 bases and the V segment lost 5 bases, leaving 9 bases of the junction unmatched. As DNA, the CDR3 is TGCAGTGCTCCCCAGACAGGGCGGTCCGGGGAGCTGTTTTTT. As protein: CSAPQTGRSGELFF.

The gene calls are TRBV7-2 and TRBJ2-1, with 8 nucleotides matching TRBD2. This CDR3 contains 15 residues. Germline assignment: CDR1 SGHTA and CDR2 FQGNSA. J was trimmed by 4 bases and V by 8 bases; bases with no gene match: 10. The CDR3 region is CASGPTSGQYNEQFF. Here the CDR3 DNA reads TGTGCCAGCGGGCCAACTAGCGGCCAATACAATGAGCAGTTCTTC.